The 15 T cell receptor beta chains below come from one sample, sequenced in a study of blood T cells in healthy people across ages. A second PCR of about 7 to 11 cycles used a sample-barcoded 5' primer and a J-beta primer mix. In TCRdb, the 5' RACE reads were re-called with MiXCR into one record per CDR3 protein. The data hold 850,000 to 950,000 distinct CDR3 sequences, with 29% observed a single time. Sequencing used blood. These receptors came from a woman of 80 years or more in good health.

A remark on this clonotype: A much larger clonotype is one base distant, so this may be a read error. The chain joins TRBV3-1 to TRBJ2-5; possibly TRBD2 for D (6 bases). The germline CDR1 and CDR2 sequences are LGHDT and YNNKEL (reference sequence). The CDR3 runs 15 residues. V was clipped by 7 bases and J by 3 bases, with 18 bases between them. The CDR3 DNA follows: TGTGCCAGCACCTTAGTGGGGGGTTATAAAGAGACCCAGTACTTC. Translating it yields CASTLVGGYKETQYF.

This clonotype was detected many times. V gene TRBV7-9 combines with J gene TRBJ2-7, with 8 bases identical to TRBD1. V lost 0 bases and J lost 6; bases outside the gene matches: 7. This CDR3 region has 15 residues. From germline, CDR1 is SEHNR and CDR2 FQNEAQ (reference sequence). In DNA form, the CDR3 reads TGTGCCAGCAGCTTAGCGACGACAGGGGTATCCGAGCAGTACTTC. It specifies CASSLATTGVSEQYF.

As to this clonotype: A read error may produce the germline difference seen at one junction end. The CDR3 region has the DNA TGTGCCAGCAGCCTGAGGACAGGGTTCGACGATCAGTACTTC. Its translation: CASSLRTGFDDQYF. The chain carries TRBV12-3 or TRBV12-4 and TRBJ2-7; 8 bases are a match to TRBD1. CDR3 length: 14 amino acids.

This clonotype was seen at least ten times. The chain has TRBV20-1 and TRBJ2-1; 10 bases line up with TRBD2. The ends lost 4 bases at V and 8 bases at J; junction bases unmatched: 5. The germline V gene encodes CDR1 DFQATT and CDR2 SNEGSKA (reference sequence). The CDR3 is 13 amino acids. This CDR3 reads CSATSGGIDEQFF. The CDR3 bases are TGCAGTGCTACTAGCGGGGGTATAGATGAGCAGTTCTTC.

This clonotype was detected a few times. The V and J genes are TRBV7-9 and TRBJ1-1; D gene uncertain. The CDR3 totals 15 residues. V gave up 5 bases and J gave up 6 bases, with 19 bases separating them. Germline CDR1 is SEHNR and CDR2 is FQNEAQ (reference sequence). This CDR3 reads CASSGNGAVHSEAFF. CDR3 sequence (DNA): TGTGCCAGCAGCGGAAACGGTGCAGTCCACTCTGAAGCTTTCTTT.

The chain has TRBV27 and TRBJ2-7; D may correspond to TRBD1 or TRBD2 (5 bases each). V lost 4 bases and J 4 bases, leaving 14 bases between the germline ends. Germline CDR1 and CDR2: MNHEY and SMNVEV (reference sequence). This CDR3 is built from 14 residues. CDR3 protein: CASSSGTLVYEQYF. CDR3 nucleotide sequence: TGTGCCAGCAGTTCCGGGACCCTTGTTTACGAGCAGTACTTC.

Comments on this clonotype: One end of the junction fails to match germline, which may point to a read error. This chain connects TRBV19 to TRBJ2-6; a possible D gene is TRBD1 (5 bases). Germline CDR1 is LNHDA and CDR2 is SQIVND (reference sequence). There are 16 residues in the CDR3. This CDR3 is CASSIARSSGANVLTF. The CDR3, as DNA: TGTGCCAGTAGTATAGCAAGGTCCTCTGGGGCCAACGTCCTGACTTTT.

V gene TRBV12-3 or TRBV12-4 combines with J gene TRBJ1-4; D unresolved. The CDR3 loop spans 14 amino acids. Trimming pared 3 bases from V and 4 bases from J, leaving 9 bases between. The CDR3 DNA is TGTGCCAGCAGTTTGGTCAGACGTAATGAAAAACTGTTTTTT. Its protein product is CASSLVRRNEKLFF.

This clonotype showed up many times. The chain recombines TRBV11-2 with TRBJ2-3, with a possible D match to TRBD2 (5 bases). Germline CDR1 SGHAT, CDR2 FQNNGV. CDR3 size: 12 residues. Trimming removed 6 bases at V and 6 bases at J, with 10 bases between. The CDR3 DNA sequence: TGTGCCAGCAGATACGGGGAGGATACGCAGTATTTT. Translated, it gives CASRYGEDTQYF.

This clonotype was detected many times. The chain has TRBV7-2 and TRBJ1-2, with D possibly being TRBD1 (5 bases). From germline, CDR1 is SGHTA and CDR2 FQGNSA. The V and J ends lost 8 bases and 2 bases respectively, with 12 bases between them. CDR3 length equals 13 residues. The CDR3, as DNA: TGTGCCAGCGGAAGTGGGGGGAACTATGGCTACACCTTC. It codes for CASGSGGNYGYTF.

At least ten counts were recorded for this clonotype. This chain connects TRBV6-6 to TRBJ2-3; 8 positions match TRBD1. The V segment lost 10 bases and the J segment 2 bases; nucleotides outside the gene matches: 8. The germline V gene encodes CDR1 MNHNY and CDR2 SVGAGI (reference sequence). This CDR3 has 14 amino acids. The CDR3 is CATNGQGNTDTQYF. DNA of the CDR3: TGTGCCACCAACGGACAGGGCAACACAGATACGCAGTATTTT.

Comments on this clonotype: An end of the junction differs from the germline gene, which may be a read error. The chain links TRBV7-9 to TRBJ1-1, with D possibly matching TRBD1 (6 bases). This CDR3 comprises 13 residues. Germline CDR1 reads SEHNR; CDR2 reads FQNEAQ (reference sequence). In DNA form, the CDR3 reads TGTGCCAGCGGGATGGACAGCCACACCGAAGCTTTCTTT. Encoded protein: CASGMDSHTEAFF.

The chain employs TRBV6-5 and TRBJ2-1, with D possibly called TRBD1 or TRBD2 (5 bases each). This CDR3 has 15 residues. V dropped 2 bases and J dropped 7 bases, with 15 bases sitting between them. The germline V gene encodes CDR1 MNHEY and CDR2 SVGAGI. The DNA for the CDR3 is TGTGCCAGCAGTTACGGGGGTACCAACGGGAATGAGCAGTTCTTC. It codes for CASSYGGTNGNEQFF.

This clonotype was picked up a small number of times. The V call is TRBV3-1, the J call TRBJ1-1; D remains ambiguous. In germline, CDR1 is LGHDT, CDR2 YNNKEL (reference sequence). The CDR3 covers 16 residues. V shed 0 bases and J shed 3 bases, with 14 bases lying between them. The CDR3 sequence: CASSQDPAEVDTEAFF. Here the CDR3 DNA reads TGTGCCAGCAGCCAAGATCCGGCAGAGGTTGACACTGAAGCTTTCTTT.

Only a few counts were recorded for this clonotype. J is TRBJ2-2 and V is TRBV27; D might be TRBD1 (6 bases). The CDR3 consists of 17 residues. Germline V gives CDR1 MNHEY, CDR2 SMNVEV (reference sequence). V lost 3 bases and J lost 5, with 19 bases in between. CDR3 in amino acids: CASSFLTTGTRTGELFF. DNA for the CDR3: TGTGCCAGCAGTTTTTTAACTACAGGGACGCGGACCGGGGAGCTGTTTTTT.